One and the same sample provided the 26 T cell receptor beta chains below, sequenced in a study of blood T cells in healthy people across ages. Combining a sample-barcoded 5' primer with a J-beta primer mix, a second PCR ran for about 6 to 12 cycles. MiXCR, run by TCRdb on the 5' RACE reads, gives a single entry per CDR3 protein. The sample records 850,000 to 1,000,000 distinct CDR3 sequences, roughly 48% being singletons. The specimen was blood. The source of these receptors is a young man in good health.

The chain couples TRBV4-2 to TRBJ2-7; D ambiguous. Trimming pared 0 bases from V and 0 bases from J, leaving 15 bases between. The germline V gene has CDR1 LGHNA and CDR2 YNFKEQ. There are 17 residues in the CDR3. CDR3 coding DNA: TGTGCCAGCAGCCAAGATGCATGGGCTGGAAGCTCCTACGAGCAGTACTTC. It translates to CASSQDAWAGSSYEQYF.

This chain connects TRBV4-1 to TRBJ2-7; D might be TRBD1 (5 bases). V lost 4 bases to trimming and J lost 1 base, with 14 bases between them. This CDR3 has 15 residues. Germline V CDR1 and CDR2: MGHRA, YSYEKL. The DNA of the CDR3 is TGCGCCAGCAGCCCTCCGAGGCAGGGATCCTACGAGCAGTACTTC. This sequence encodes CASSPPRQGSYEQYF.

The CDR3 bases are TGCGCCAGCATGACAGGTCTGGCAGCCGGTTCTGGAGATACGCAGTATTTT. Translated: CASMTGLAAGSGDTQYF. J is TRBJ2-3 and V is TRBV5-1; D is perhaps TRBD1 (6 bases). Germline V CDR1 and CDR2: SGHRS, YFSETQ. Trimming removed 6 bases from V and 5 bases from J, with 25 bases in between. The CDR3 contains 17 residues.

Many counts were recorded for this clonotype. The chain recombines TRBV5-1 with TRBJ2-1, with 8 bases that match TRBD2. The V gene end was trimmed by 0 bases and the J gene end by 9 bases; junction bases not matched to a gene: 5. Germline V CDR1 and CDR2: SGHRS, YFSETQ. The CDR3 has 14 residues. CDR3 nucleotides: TGCGCCAGCAGCTTGGGGACTAGCATCGGTGAGCAGTTCTTC. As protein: CASSLGTSIGEQFF.

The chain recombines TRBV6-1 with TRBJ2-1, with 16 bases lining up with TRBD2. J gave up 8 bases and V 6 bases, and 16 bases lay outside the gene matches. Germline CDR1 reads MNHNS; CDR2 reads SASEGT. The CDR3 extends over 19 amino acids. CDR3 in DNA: TGTGCCAGCAGAGGCTGGGGACTAGCGGGGGGGCTAAATATAGATGAGCAGTTCTTC. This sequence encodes CASRGWGLAGGLNIDEQFF.

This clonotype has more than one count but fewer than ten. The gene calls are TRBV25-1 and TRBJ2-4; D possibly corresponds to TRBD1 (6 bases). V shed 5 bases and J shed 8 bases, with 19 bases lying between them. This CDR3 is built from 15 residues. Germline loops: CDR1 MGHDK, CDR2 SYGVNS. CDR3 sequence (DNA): TGTGCCAGCAGTCTACAGGGCGTAACTGGCCACATTCAGTACTTC. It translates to CASSLQGVTGHIQYF.

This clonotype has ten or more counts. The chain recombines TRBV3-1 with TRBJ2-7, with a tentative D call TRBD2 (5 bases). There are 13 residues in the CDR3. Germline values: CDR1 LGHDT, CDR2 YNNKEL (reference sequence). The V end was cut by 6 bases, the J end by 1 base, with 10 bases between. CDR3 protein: CASSIRGSYEQYF. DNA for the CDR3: TGTGCCAGCAGTATCCGGGGTTCCTACGAGCAGTACTTC.

The DNA of the CDR3 is TGTGCCAGCAGCGTATGGGGGACTTCCATCTCCTACAATGAGCAGTTCTTC. Encoded protein: CASSVWGTSISYNEQFF. The chain employs TRBV9 and TRBJ2-1; perhaps TRBD2 as D (6 bases). The CDR3 sequence is 17 residues long. Germline V lookup: CDR1 SGDLS, CDR2 YYNGEE. Trimming took off 1 base at V and 0 bases at J, with 14 bases between the two ends.

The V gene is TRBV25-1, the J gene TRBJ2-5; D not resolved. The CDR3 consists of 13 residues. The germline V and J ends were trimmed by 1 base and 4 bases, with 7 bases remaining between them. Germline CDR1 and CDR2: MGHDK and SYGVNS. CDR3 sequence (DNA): TGTGCCAGCAGTGAATTTGTTAGAGAGACCCAGTACTTC. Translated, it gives CASSEFVRETQYF.

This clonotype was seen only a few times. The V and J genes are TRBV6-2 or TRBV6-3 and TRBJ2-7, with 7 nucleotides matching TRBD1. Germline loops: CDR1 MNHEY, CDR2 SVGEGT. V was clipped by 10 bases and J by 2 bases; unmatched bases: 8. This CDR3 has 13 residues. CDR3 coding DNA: TGTGCCACCAGACAGGGTGCAGCCTACGAGCAGTACTTC. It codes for CATRQGAAYEQYF.

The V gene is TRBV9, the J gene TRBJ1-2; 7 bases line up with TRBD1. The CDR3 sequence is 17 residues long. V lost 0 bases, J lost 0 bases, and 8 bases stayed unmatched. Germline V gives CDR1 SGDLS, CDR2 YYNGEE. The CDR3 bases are TGTGCCAGCAGCGTAGCTCGGGGGACAGCCTCTAACTATGGCTACACCTTC. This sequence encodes CASSVARGTASNYGYTF.

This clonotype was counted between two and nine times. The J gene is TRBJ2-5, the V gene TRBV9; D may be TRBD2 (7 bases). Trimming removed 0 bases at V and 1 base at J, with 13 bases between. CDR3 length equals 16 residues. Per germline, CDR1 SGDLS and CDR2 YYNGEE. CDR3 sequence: CASSVGGGLLQETQYF. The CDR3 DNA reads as TGTGCCAGCAGCGTAGGGGGGGGCCTCCTCCAAGAGACCCAGTACTTC.

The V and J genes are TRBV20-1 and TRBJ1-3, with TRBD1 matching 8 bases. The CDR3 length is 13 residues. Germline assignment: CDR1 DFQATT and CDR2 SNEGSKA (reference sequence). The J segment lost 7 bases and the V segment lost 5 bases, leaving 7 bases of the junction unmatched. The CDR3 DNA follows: TGCAGTGCTGTGACAGGGGCCGGGAACACCATATATTTT. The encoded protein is CSAVTGAGNTIYF.

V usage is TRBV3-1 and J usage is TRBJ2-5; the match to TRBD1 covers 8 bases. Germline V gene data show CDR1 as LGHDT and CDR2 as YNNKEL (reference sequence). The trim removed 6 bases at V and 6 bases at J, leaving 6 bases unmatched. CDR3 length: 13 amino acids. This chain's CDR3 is CASRSTGVQTQYF. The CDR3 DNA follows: TGTGCCAGCAGGTCGACAGGGGTACAGACCCAGTACTTC.

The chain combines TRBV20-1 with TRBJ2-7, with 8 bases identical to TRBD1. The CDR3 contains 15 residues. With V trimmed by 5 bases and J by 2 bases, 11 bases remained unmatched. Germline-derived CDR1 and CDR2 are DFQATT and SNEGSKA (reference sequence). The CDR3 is CSARTGTGNTYEQYF. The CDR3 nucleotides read TGCAGTGCTCGTACCGGGACAGGAAATACCTACGAGCAGTACTTC.

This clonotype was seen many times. CDR3 sequence reads: CASSWDTNSPLHF. The CDR3 DNA is TGCGCCAGCAGCTGGGACACGAATTCACCCCTCCACTTT. J is TRBJ1-6 and V is TRBV5-1; TRBD1 might be the D (6 bases). The CDR3 has 13 amino acids. Between the trimmed V and J ends, which lost 3 bases and 7 bases, there was a span of 8 bases. Germline-derived CDR1 and CDR2 are SGHRS and YFSETQ.

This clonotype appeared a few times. In DNA form, the CDR3 reads TGCGCCAGCAGCGTCGCGGGGGAGGAAAAACTGTTTTTT. It codes for CASSVAGEEKLFF. This chain joins TRBV5-1 and TRBJ1-4; D is possibly TRBD1 (5 bases). The length of the CDR3 is 13 residues. Germline loops: CDR1 SGHRS, CDR2 YFSETQ. The germline V and J ends were trimmed by 4 bases and 8 bases, with 12 bases remaining between them. The full variable domain, rest sourced from reference TRBV5-1 and TRBJ1-4, is KAGVTQTPRYLIKTRGQQVTLSCSPISGHRSVSWYQQTPGQGLQFLFEYFSETQRNKGNFPGRFSGRQFSNSRSEMNVSTLELGDSALYLCASSVAGEEKLFFGSGTQLSVL.

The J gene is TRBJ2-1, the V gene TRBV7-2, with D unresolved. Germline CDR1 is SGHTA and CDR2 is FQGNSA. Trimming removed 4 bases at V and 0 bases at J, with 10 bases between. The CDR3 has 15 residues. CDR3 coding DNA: TGTGCCAGCAGCTCCCGACCCGACTCCTACAATGAGCAGTTCTTC. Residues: CASSSRPDSYNEQFF.

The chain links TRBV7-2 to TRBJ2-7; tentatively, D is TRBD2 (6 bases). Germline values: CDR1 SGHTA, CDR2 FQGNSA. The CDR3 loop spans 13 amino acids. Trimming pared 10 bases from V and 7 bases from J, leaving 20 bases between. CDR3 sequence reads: CANPGDLYNEQYF. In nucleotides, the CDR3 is TGTGCCAACCCCGGGGACTTATACAATGAGCAGTACTTC.

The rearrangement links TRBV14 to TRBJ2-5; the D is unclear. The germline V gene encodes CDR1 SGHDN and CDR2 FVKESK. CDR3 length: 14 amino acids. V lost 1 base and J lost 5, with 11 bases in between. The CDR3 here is CASSQALGYETQYF. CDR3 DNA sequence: TGTGCCAGCAGCCAAGCCCTCGGGTATGAGACCCAGTACTTC.

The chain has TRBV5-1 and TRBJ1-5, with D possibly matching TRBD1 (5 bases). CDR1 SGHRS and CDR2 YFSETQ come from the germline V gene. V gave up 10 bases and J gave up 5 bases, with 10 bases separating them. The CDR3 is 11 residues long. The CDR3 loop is CARGGDQPQHF. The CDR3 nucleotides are TGCGCCCGCGGGGGGGATCAGCCCCAGCATTTT.

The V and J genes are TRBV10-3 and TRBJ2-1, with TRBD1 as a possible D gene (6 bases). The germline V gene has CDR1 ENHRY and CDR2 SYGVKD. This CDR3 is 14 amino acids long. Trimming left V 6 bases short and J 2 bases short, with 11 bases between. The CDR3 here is CAISGGQPYNEQFF. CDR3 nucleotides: TGTGCCATCAGCGGAGGACAGCCCTACAATGAGCAGTTCTTC.

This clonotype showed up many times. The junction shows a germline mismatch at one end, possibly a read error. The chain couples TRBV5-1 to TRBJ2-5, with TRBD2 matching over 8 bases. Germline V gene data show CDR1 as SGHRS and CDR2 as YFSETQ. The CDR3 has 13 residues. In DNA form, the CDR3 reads TGTGCTAGCAGCCCGGGGGGGGGAGAGACCCAGTACTTC. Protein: CASSPGGGETQYF.

The CDR3 is CASSHRDTFQETQYF. The CDR3 DNA reads TGTGCCAGCAGCCATCGGGACACCTTTCAAGAGACCCAGTACTTC. The chain employs TRBV13 and TRBJ2-5, with D possibly being TRBD1 (6 bases). Germline CDR1 reads PRHDT; CDR2 reads FYEKMQ (reference sequence). This CDR3 is 15 amino acids long. Between the trimmed V and J ends, which lost 5 bases and 2 bases, there was a span of 15 bases.

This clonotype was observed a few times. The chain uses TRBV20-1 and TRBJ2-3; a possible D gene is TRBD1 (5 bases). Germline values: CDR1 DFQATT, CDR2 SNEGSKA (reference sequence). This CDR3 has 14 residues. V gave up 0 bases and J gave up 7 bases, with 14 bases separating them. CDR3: CSARDHRQGYTQYF. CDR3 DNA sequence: TGCAGTGCTAGAGATCACAGGCAGGGCTATACGCAGTATTTT.

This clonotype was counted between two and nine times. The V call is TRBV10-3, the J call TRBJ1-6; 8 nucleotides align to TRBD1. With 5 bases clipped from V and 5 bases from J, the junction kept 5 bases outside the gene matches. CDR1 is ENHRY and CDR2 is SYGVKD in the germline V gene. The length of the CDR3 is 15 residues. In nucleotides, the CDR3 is TGTGCCATCAGTCCAGGGGGCTCGAATAATTCACCCCTCCACTTT. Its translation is CAISPGGSNNSPLHF.